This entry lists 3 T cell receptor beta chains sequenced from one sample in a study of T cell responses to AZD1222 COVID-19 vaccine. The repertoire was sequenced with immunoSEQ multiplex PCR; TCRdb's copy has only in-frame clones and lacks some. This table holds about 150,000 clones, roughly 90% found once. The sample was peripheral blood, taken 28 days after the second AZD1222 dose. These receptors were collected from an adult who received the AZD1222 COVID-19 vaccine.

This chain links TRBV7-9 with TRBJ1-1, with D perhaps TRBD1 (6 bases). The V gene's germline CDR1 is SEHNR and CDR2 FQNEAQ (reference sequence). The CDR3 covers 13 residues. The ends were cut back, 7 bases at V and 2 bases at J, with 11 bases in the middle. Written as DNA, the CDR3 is TGTGCCAGCAAATTACAGGGAAACACTGAAGCTTTCTTT. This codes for CASKLQGNTEAFF.

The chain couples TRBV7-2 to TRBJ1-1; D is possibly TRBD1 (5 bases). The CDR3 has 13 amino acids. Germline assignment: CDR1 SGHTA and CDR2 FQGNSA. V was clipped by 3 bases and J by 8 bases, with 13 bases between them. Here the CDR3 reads CASSFWGGREAFF. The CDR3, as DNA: TGTGCCAGCAGCTTCTGGGGCGGCAGGGAAGCTTTCTTT.

As DNA, the CDR3 is TGTGCCAGCAGCTCCCTAACCGGGGAGCTGTTTTTT. Its protein is CASSSLTGELFF. The chain combines TRBV11-2 with TRBJ2-2; D is ambiguous. Trimming took off 4 bases at V and 5 bases at J, with 5 bases between the two ends. Germline V gene data show CDR1 as SGHAT and CDR2 as FQNNGV. The CDR3 totals 12 residues.